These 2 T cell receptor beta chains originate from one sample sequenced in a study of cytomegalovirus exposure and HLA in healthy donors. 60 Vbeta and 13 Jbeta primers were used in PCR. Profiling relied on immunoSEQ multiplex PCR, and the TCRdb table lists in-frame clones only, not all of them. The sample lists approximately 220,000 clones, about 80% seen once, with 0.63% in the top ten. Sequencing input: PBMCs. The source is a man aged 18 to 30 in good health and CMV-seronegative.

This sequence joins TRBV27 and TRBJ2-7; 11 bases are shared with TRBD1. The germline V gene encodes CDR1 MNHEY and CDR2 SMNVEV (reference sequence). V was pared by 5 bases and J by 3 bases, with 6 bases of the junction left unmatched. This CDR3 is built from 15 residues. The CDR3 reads CASSTWDRGNYEQYF. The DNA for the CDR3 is TGTGCCAGCAGTACCTGGGACAGGGGGAACTACGAGCAGTACTTC.

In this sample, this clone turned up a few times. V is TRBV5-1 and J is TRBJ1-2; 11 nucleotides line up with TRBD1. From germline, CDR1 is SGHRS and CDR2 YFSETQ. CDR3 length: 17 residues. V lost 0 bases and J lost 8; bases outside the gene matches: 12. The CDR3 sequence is CASSLGAGQGASRGYTF. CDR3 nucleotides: TGCGCCAGCAGCTTGGGCGCAGGACAGGGGGCGTCTAGGGGCTACACCTTC.